Here is one TCR beta chain with its context. The sample is drawn from a study of blood T cell repertoires in COVID-19. Looking at the study overall: Sources were T cells, B-cell-depleted T cells, or PBMCs; the material itself was cDNA or gDNA.

The protocol was immunoSEQ multiplex PCR, while the TCRdb copy is restricted to in-frame clones and leaves out a portion. Here the sample spans about 20,000 clones, around 87% being singletons. This CDR3 has 13 amino acids. Germline lookup yields CDR1 MNHEY and CDR2 SVGAGI. The V end lost 0 bases, the J end lost 1 base, and 4 bases lay between the germline ends. The sequence derives from a human donor in a cohort sampled during active COVID-19. The chain uses TRBV6-5 and TRBJ2-7, with D unclear. The sample taken for sequencing was peripheral blood. The CDR3 DNA is TGTGCCAGCAGTTACTCGAGATCCTACGAGCAGTACTTC. Translating gives CASSYSRSYEQYF.